The 31 T cell receptor beta chains listed next were all sequenced from one sample in a study of monozygotic twins with inflammatory bowel disease. TCRdb re-called the 5' RACE reads and shows each CDR3 protein once, DNA omitted. This sample contains around 380,000 distinct CDR3 sequences. Material: blood. These receptors came from a human donor with ulcerative colitis or Crohn's disease, or a healthy co-twin of an affected twin (not recorded which).

V gene TRBV7-2 combines with J gene TRBJ1-5; TCRdb's assignment of TRBD1 cannot be checked, as there is no DNA. Germline V gene data show CDR1 as SGHTA and CDR2 as FQGNSA. The CDR3 totals 16 residues. Here the CDR3 reads CASSLYGQGAYQPQHF.

This CDR3 is CASSLRQFSYEQYF. The J gene is TRBJ2-7, the V gene TRBV28. The germline gives CDR1 MDHEN, CDR2 SYDVKM. The CDR3 length is 14 residues. The full variable domain, rest sourced from reference TRBV28 and TRBJ2-7, is DVKVTQSSRYLVKRTGEKVFLECVQDMDHENMFWYRQDPGLGLRLIYFSYDVKMKEKGDIPEGYSVSREKKERFSLILESASTNQTSMYLCASSLRQFSYEQYFGPGTRLTVT.

The V and J genes are TRBV30 and TRBJ2-7; TCRdb reports TRBD1, a call that lacks DNA to check it against. CDR1 is GTSNPN, CDR2 SVGIG, per germline (reference sequence). The CDR3 runs 12 residues. Here the CDR3 reads CAWSPGADEQYF.

V and J are TRBV29-1 and TRBJ2-5; TCRdb returns TRBD1, unconfirmable since there is no DNA. Germline CDR1 and CDR2: SQVTM and ANQGSEA. The CDR3 runs 12 residues. The CDR3 here is CSGIPDGGAQYF.

This sequence joins TRBV20-1 and TRBJ1-3. Germline assignment: CDR1 DFQATT and CDR2 SNEGSKA (reference sequence). The CDR3 sequence is 16 residues long. The CDR3: CSARDAVAVSENTIYF.

J is TRBJ2-1 and V is TRBV7-8; the TRBD2 assignment by TCRdb is unverifiable without DNA. Germline V CDR1 and CDR2: SGHVS, FQNEAQ. This CDR3 has 17 amino acids. The chain's CDR3 is CASSLRVGTSGRNEQFF.

The rearrangement joins TRBV2 to TRBJ2-7; TCRdb outputs TRBD1, but without DNA this stays unchecked. CDR3 length: 12 amino acids. Germline CDR1 and CDR2: SNHLY and FYNNEI. The CDR3 region is CASNTGSSEQYF.

The rearrangement joins TRBV7-8 to TRBJ2-1; TCRdb designates TRBD1, a call that cannot be tested without DNA. CDR3 length: 11 residues. From germline, CDR1 is SGHVS and CDR2 FQNEAQ. This CDR3 is CAVDGGNEQFF.

This chain connects TRBV10-3 to TRBJ2-2; the D call of TRBD1 rests on TCRdb alone, since no DNA is present to check it. Germline-derived CDR1 and CDR2 are ENHRY and SYGVKD. CDR3 length: 16 amino acids. CDR3 amino acids: CAISDSQGVNTGELFF.

This rearrangement joins TRBV7-2 to TRBJ2-7; TCRdb selects TRBD1, and the lack of DNA leaves this call unchecked. The CDR3 is 15 amino acids. The germline CDR1 and CDR2 sequences are SGHTA and FQGNSA. The CDR3 protein is CASSLVGTGMVEQYF.

The CDR3: CASSKVQGVRMNTEAFF. The chain carries TRBV21-1 and TRBJ1-1; the TRBD1 assignment by TCRdb is unverifiable without DNA. TRBV21-1 is a pseudogene segment. The CDR3 consists of 17 residues.

The V gene is TRBV30, the J gene TRBJ2-3; there is no DNA to check the TCRdb D call of TRBD1. Germline CDR1 GTSNPN, CDR2 SVGIG (reference sequence). This CDR3 has 15 amino acids. CDR3 sequence reads: CAWSAYRGSTDTQYF. The variable domain in full, with the rest retrieved from reference TRBV30 and TRBJ2-3, is SQTIHQWPATLVQPVGSPLSLECTVEGTSNPNLYWYRQAAGRGLQLLFYSVGIGQISSEVPQNLSASRPQDRQFILSSKKLLLSDSGFYLCAWSAYRGSTDTQYFGPGTRLTVL.

CDR3 in amino acids: CASSSTERGGAFF. The V and J genes are TRBV6-5 and TRBJ1-1; checking the TCRdb D call of TRBD1 is not possible without DNA. CDR1 and CDR2 (germline): MNHEY, SVGAGI. The CDR3 covers 13 residues.

The V and J genes are TRBV28 and TRBJ2-4. This CDR3 comprises 14 residues. Germline CDR1 and CDR2: MDHEN and SYDVKM. This CDR3 is CASSLGIPKNIQYF.

The chain is built from TRBV5-5 and TRBJ1-3; TCRdb's D call, TRBD1, is unchecked because there is no DNA. The CDR3 loop spans 14 amino acids. Germline V CDR1 and CDR2: SGHKS, YYEKEE (reference sequence). The chain's CDR3 is CASRRGTDGNTIYF.

This chain links TRBV20-1 with TRBJ2-3; TCRdb indicates TRBD2, and absent DNA this call remains unverified. Per the germline V gene, CDR1 is DFQATT and CDR2 is SNEGSKA (reference sequence). The CDR3 extends over 15 amino acids. CDR3: CSARRLAGFTDTQYF.

The chain uses TRBV29-1 and TRBJ2-1. Germline-derived CDR1 and CDR2 are SQVTM and ANQGSEA. CDR3 length: 15 amino acids. CDR3 loop: CSVPTTSSSYNEQFF.

V usage is TRBV5-1 and J usage is TRBJ1-3. There are 18 residues in the CDR3. Germline CDR1 and CDR2: SGHRS and YFSETQ. The CDR3 loop is CASSLSGPSATSGNTIYF.

This clonotype is labeled medium-sized based on frequency. V is TRBV12-3 or TRBV12-4 and J is TRBJ2-1; TCRdb names TRBD2, which stays unverified in the absence of DNA. The CDR3 has 13 amino acids. CDR3 protein: CASSPTTNNEQFF.

The rearrangement uses TRBV3-1 and TRBJ1-1. This CDR3 contains 13 residues. Germline-derived CDR1 and CDR2 are LGHDT and YNNKEL (reference sequence). The CDR3 loop reads CASSHPRAAEAFF.

The V gene is TRBV19, the J gene TRBJ1-1. The CDR3 is 16 residues long. Germline assignment: CDR1 LNHDA and CDR2 SQIVND (reference sequence). The CDR3 sequence: CASKSLLELTNTEAFF.

V is TRBV5-1 and J is TRBJ2-1; the D call from TCRdb, TRBD2, cannot be confirmed without DNA. The CDR3 is 14 amino acids. Germline V gene data show CDR1 as SGHRS and CDR2 as YFSETQ. The CDR3 loop is CASSIKREVGEQFF.

The genes are TRBV19 and TRBJ1-5. Germline V CDR1 and CDR2: LNHDA, SQIVND (reference sequence). The CDR3 totals 16 residues. CDR3 loop: CASSIGGRLSNQPLHF.

V usage is TRBV2 and J usage is TRBJ2-7. Per the germline V gene, CDR1 is SNHLY and CDR2 is FYNNEI. The CDR3 is 13 amino acids. Here the CDR3 reads CASLPWIGYEQYF. Complete variable domain (other parts from reference TRBV2 and TRBJ2-7): EPEVTQTPSHQVTQMGQEVILRCVPISNHLYFYWYRQILGQKVEFLVSFYNNEISEKSEIFDDQFSVERPDGSNFTLKIRSTKLEDSAMYFCASLPWIGYEQYFGPGTRLTVT.

The chain joins TRBV20-1 to TRBJ1-6; lacking DNA, the TRBD1 call made by TCRdb goes unchecked. Germline assignment: CDR1 DFQATT and CDR2 SNEGSKA (reference sequence). CDR3 length: 16 amino acids. The CDR3 is CSAAKVGQGRNSPLHF.

This chain links TRBV20-1 with TRBJ2-7; the D gene TCRdb calls, TRBD1, cannot be checked with no DNA. Germline V CDR1 and CDR2: DFQATT, SNEGSKA (reference sequence). This CDR3 spans 14 amino acids. CDR3: CSASRGSELYEQYF.

The chain is built from TRBV6-5 and TRBJ2-7; the D call from TCRdb, TRBD2, cannot be confirmed without DNA. The CDR3 length is 15 residues. Germline lookup yields CDR1 MNHEY and CDR2 SVGAGI. CDR3 protein: CASSHQTSGDDEQYF.

This chain joins TRBV7-2 and TRBJ2-3; TCRdb designates TRBD2, a call that cannot be tested without DNA. The CDR3 length is 17 residues. The germline CDR1 and CDR2 sequences are SGHTA and FQGNSA. The CDR3 spells CASSSLAGGQPKDTQYF.

The chain links TRBV14 to TRBJ2-2; the D call from TCRdb, TRBD1, cannot be confirmed without DNA. The CDR3 has 16 residues. CDR1 SGHDN and CDR2 FVKESK come from the germline V gene. CDR3 loop: CASSPGQGTNTGELFF.

V usage is TRBV7-9 and J usage is TRBJ2-6. Germline values: CDR1 SEHNR, CDR2 FQNEAQ (reference sequence). The length of the CDR3 is 12 residues. This chain's CDR3 is CASSLDLNVLTF.

The chain uses TRBV25-1 and TRBJ2-1; lacking DNA, the TRBD2 call made by TCRdb goes unchecked. The CDR3 consists of 13 residues. Germline V gene data show CDR1 as MGHDK and CDR2 as SYGVNS. The CDR3 loop is CASSEAGNREQFF.